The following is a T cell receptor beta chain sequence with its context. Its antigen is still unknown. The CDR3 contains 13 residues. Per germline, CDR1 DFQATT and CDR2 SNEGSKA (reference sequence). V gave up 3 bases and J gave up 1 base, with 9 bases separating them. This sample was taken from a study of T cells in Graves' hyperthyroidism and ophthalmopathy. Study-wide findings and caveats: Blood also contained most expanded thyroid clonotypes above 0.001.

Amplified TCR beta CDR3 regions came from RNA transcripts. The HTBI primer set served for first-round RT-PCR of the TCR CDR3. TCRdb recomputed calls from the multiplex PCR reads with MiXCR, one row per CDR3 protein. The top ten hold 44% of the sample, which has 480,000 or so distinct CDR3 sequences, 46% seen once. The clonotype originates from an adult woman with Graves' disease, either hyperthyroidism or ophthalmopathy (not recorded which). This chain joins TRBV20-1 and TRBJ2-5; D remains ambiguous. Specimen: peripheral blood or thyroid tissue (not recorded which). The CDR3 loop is CSASSPFQETQYF. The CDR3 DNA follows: TGCAGTGCTAGTTCGCCGTTCCAAGAGACCCAGTACTTC.